This note documents a single T cell receptor beta chain sequence. This specimen comes from a study of cytomegalovirus exposure and HLA in healthy donors. Trimming removed 2 bases from V and 3 bases from J, with 8 bases in between. The CDR3 is 13 residues long. Germline CDR1 SEHNR, CDR2 FQNEAQ (reference sequence). With 60 Vbeta and 13 Jbeta primers, the PCR was carried out. The table came from immunoSEQ multiplex PCR; TCRdb's copy has only in-frame clones and leaves some out. There are tens of thousands of clones in the sample; roughly 81% occur only once, and around 1.8% lies in the top ten. The sequenced material came from PBMCs. This TCR derives from a woman aged 25 to 39 in good health and CMV-seronegative. The chain uses TRBV7-9 and TRBJ2-7; tentative D call: TRBD1 (5 bases). The CDR3 is CASSLSGIYEQYF. The CDR3 DNA reads as TGTGCCAGCAGCTTATCAGGGATCTACGAGCAGTACTTC.